The 8 T cell receptor beta chains reported below all come from one sample, sequenced in a study of CD8 T cells in Susac syndrome. Random hexamers were used to reverse transcribe the RNA input (roughly 0.5 to 1 ug). TCRdb re-analysed the immunoSEQ multiplex PCR reads in MiXCR, keeping a single row per CDR3 protein. Among around 80,000 distinct CDR3 sequences listed, 90% to 95% were seen once. The sequenced material came from CD8+ T cells from PBMCs. Receptors originate from a human donor with Susac syndrome.

The chain is built from TRBV5-5 and TRBJ2-3, with 9 bases that match TRBD2. The ends lost 1 base at V and 3 bases at J; junction bases unmatched: 3. This CDR3 contains 15 residues. Germline lookup yields CDR1 SGHKS and CDR2 YYEKEE (reference sequence). CDR3 bases: TGTGCCAGCAGCTTGCCTAGCGGGGCGACAGATACGCAGTATTTT. Translated, it gives CASSLPSGATDTQYF.

This clonotype was seen only a few times. The rearrangement uses TRBV28 and TRBJ2-4; D ambiguous. Between the trimmed V and J ends, which lost 3 bases and 1 base, there was a span of 7 bases. This CDR3 is built from 14 residues. From germline, CDR1 is MDHEN and CDR2 SYDVKM. In nucleotides, the CDR3 is TGTGCCAGCAGTTTGTCGGCTGCCAAAAACATTCAGTACTTC. Amino acid sequence: CASSLSAAKNIQYF.

CDR3 in DNA: TGTGCCAGCAGTGATGGGGGGGGTTTCTACGAGCAGTACTTC. It codes for CASSDGGGFYEQYF. This sequence joins TRBV2 and TRBJ2-7; 7 nucleotides agree with TRBD2. The CDR3 consists of 14 residues. The V gene's germline CDR1 is SNHLY and CDR2 FYNNEI. V shed 3 bases, J shed 3 bases, and the junction held 5 bases outside the gene matches.

The DNA of the CDR3 is TGTGCCAGCACACCTCGGGGGGGCAATGAGCAGTTCTTC. As protein: CASTPRGGNEQFF. The V call is TRBV25-1, the J call TRBJ2-1; 8 positions match TRBD2. The CDR3 length is 13 residues. Germline V CDR1 and CDR2: MGHDK, SYGVNS. V shed 7 bases, J shed 6 bases, and the junction held 5 bases outside the gene matches.

V gene TRBV19 combines with J gene TRBJ1-1; D unresolved. V was cut by 6 bases and J by 4 bases, with 9 bases left in between. CDR1 and CDR2 (germline): LNHDA, SQIVND (reference sequence). This CDR3 has 12 amino acids. The CDR3 nucleotides are TGTGCCAGTAGAAAGGGTGGCACTGAAGCTTTCTTT. It codes for CASRKGGTEAFF.

The CDR3 nucleotides are TGTGCCAGCAGCTCCGGGACTAGACCCGATACGCAGTATTTT. Translated: CASSSGTRPDTQYF. The rearrangement uses TRBV7-2 and TRBJ2-3; 8 positions agree with TRBD2. J gave up 6 bases and V 4 bases, and 6 bases lay outside the gene matches. CDR3 size: 14 residues. CDR1 is SGHTA and CDR2 is FQGNSA in the germline V gene.

This chain joins TRBV4-1 and TRBJ1-1; 7 bases agree with TRBD1. V lost 1 base and J lost 1; bases outside the gene matches: 6. This CDR3 is built from 16 residues. Germline assignment: CDR1 MGHRA and CDR2 YSYEKL. CDR3 DNA: TGCGCCAGCAGCCAAGGGGCGGGACAGACGAACACTGAAGCTTTCTTT. Residues: CASSQGAGQTNTEAFF.

The chain links TRBV29-1 to TRBJ1-1; D uncertain. This CDR3 is built from 10 residues. Germline V lookup: CDR1 SQVTM, CDR2 ANQGSEA. V was cut by 0 bases and J by 7 bases, with 3 bases left in between. CDR3 region: CSVEDSEAFF. In nucleotides, the CDR3 is TGCAGCGTTGAAGACAGTGAAGCTTTCTTT.